This T cell receptor (beta chain) was recovered during a study of blood T cells in healthy people across ages. The table lists this clonotype with a few counts. Trimming left V 3 bases short and J 5 bases short, with 13 bases between. Per germline, CDR1 LGHNA and CDR2 YSLEER. CDR3 length equals 14 residues. The authors ran a second PCR of about 7 to 12 cycles using a sample-barcoded 5' primer and a J-beta primer mix. TCRdb called the 5' RACE reads again in MiXCR, with one record for every CDR3 protein. The sample includes 900,000 to 950,000 distinct CDR3 sequences, about 27% of them seen just once. The sample was also reused in another study, on T cells of mothers and their children.

The sequence derives from a middle-aged woman in good health. Source material: blood. The rearrangement uses TRBV4-3 and TRBJ1-2; perhaps TRBD1 as D (5 bases). The CDR3 coding sequence is TGCGCCAGCAGCCAGCTACAGAGGGGATATGGCTACACCTTC. Amino acids: CASSQLQRGYGYTF.